This record covers a single TCR beta chain. No cognate antigen has been identified for it. No per-base quality is available; no much larger clone lies one base away. The library was generated by the immunoSEQ multiplex PCR assay. The table comes from immuneACCESS by way of TCRdb, which keeps in-frame sequences with V and J called. Part of the clones is missing from these tables; in studies checked, under half for an unresolved V gene and the rest for unknown reasons. This sample holds roughly 47,000 clones; 80% to 90% were observed only once. Approximately 1.2% of the sample is in the top ten clones. The data belong to a study of T cell changes during pregnancy in multiple sclerosis (dated by TCRdb to about 2019). About the investigation overall: The study looked at changes in the T cell repertoire across pregnancy in women with multiple sclerosis.

Including the terminal cysteine and phenylalanine, the CDR3 comprises 15 residues. Only the CDR3 part of the read is kept: 45 bases, read in frame from the first base. V drops 6 bases and J drops 6 bases, leaving 18 bases in between. For CDR1 and CDR2, the germline V gene lists SNHLY and FYNNEI. Recombination linked TRBV2 to TRBJ2-1; the D gene is possibly TRBD2, with 5 bases matching. The source is a female donor with multiple sclerosis, enrolled in a pregnancy study. Source: CD4+ T cells from peripheral blood mononuclear cells, taken after pregnancy. The base sequence is TGTGCCAGCAGCATTCCTGGAGGCCTCAGCAATGAGCAGTTCTTC. Translated, this is CASSIPGGLSNEQFF.